A single sample gave rise to the 14 T cell receptor beta chains below, sequenced in a study of blood T cell repertoires in COVID-19. TCRdb's table, derived via immunoSEQ multiplex PCR, lists solely in-frame clones and lacks some. This sample has roughly 330,000 clones, with 80% to 90% found just once. Sequenced input: peripheral blood. Receptors were obtained from a woman aged 45-60 years with acute or convalescent COVID-19.

V is TRBV5-1 and J is TRBJ1-3; TRBD1 aligns across 11 bases. V lost 4 bases and J lost 5; bases outside the gene matches: 5. Germline CDR1 SGHRS, CDR2 YFSETQ. This CDR3 comprises 15 residues. CDR3 protein: CASSLGTGGRNTIYF. Written as DNA, the CDR3 is TGCGCCAGCAGCCTCGGGACAGGGGGGAGAAACACCATATATTTT.

The chain uses TRBV6-1 and TRBJ1-3; 8 bases align to TRBD1. Losses at the gene ends were 6 bases for V and 3 bases for J; bases not matched to a gene: 4. CDR3 length: 14 residues. CDR1 MNHNS and CDR2 SASEGT come from the germline V gene. The CDR3 reads CASSRRGLGNTIYF. CDR3 bases: TGTGCCAGCAGCCGCAGGGGGCTTGGAAACACCATATATTTT.

V and J are TRBV4-1 and TRBJ1-1; D ambiguous. This CDR3 is built from 13 residues. V was pared by 3 bases and J by 8 bases, with 13 bases between. Germline assignment: CDR1 MGHRA and CDR2 YSYEKL. The CDR3: CASSHIERVEAFF. CDR3 bases: TGCGCCAGCAGCCACATTGAGAGGGTCGAAGCTTTCTTT.

The chain carries TRBV7-9 and TRBJ1-2; 7 bases fit TRBD1. This CDR3 contains 13 residues. The germline V gene encodes CDR1 SEHNR and CDR2 FQNEAQ (reference sequence). The V segment lost 6 bases and the J segment 5 bases; nucleotides outside the gene matches: 6. The CDR3 DNA reads as TGTGCCAGCAGGCGGGACAGCCTATATGGCTACACCTTC. Protein product: CASRRDSLYGYTF.

This chain connects TRBV9 to TRBJ2-1; TRBD1 matches 8 bases. The CDR3 spans 11 residues. V shed 5 bases, J shed 15 bases, and the junction held 7 bases outside the gene matches. Per the germline V gene, CDR1 is SGDLS and CDR2 is YYNGEE. This CDR3 is CASSAGGEVFF. The CDR3 bases are TGTGCCAGCAGTGCAGGGGGCGAGGTGTTCTTC.

This clone showed up just once. The chain is built from TRBV6-1 and TRBJ2-5, with D tentatively TRBD2 (5 bases). The ends were cut back, 2 bases at V and 4 bases at J, with 8 bases in the middle. The CDR3 has 13 residues. Germline V gene data show CDR1 as MNHNS and CDR2 as SASEGT. CDR3 residues: CASSEIRGETQYF. Written as DNA, the CDR3 is TGTGCCAGCAGTGAAATCCGGGGAGAGACCCAGTACTTC.

The rearrangement links TRBV7-9 to TRBJ1-5, with D uncertain. Germline V gene data show CDR1 as SEHNR and CDR2 as FQNEAQ (reference sequence). This CDR3 contains 12 residues. The ends were cut back, 4 bases at V and 10 bases at J, with 11 bases in the middle. The CDR3 sequence is CASSSRVAPQHF. CDR3 bases: TGTGCCAGCAGCTCGAGGGTTGCCCCCCAGCATTTT.

The chain joins TRBV3-1 (or the pseudogene TRBV3-2) to TRBJ1-3; a weak D match, TRBD1 (6 bases). Trimming removed 4 bases from V and 0 bases from J, with 13 bases in between. Germline CDR1 LGHDT, CDR2 YNNKEL (reference sequence). This CDR3 region has 16 residues. CDR3: CASSLPWDISGNTIYF. The DNA for the CDR3 is TGTGCCAGCAGCCTCCCTTGGGACATCTCTGGAAACACCATATATTTT.

The chain carries TRBV6-2 or TRBV6-3 and TRBJ2-3; 7 positions agree with TRBD2. The trim removed 2 bases at V and 3 bases at J, leaving 5 bases unmatched. Per the germline V gene, CDR1 is MNHEY and CDR2 is SVGEGT. The CDR3 is 15 residues long. The CDR3 reads CASSYASGSTDTQYF. As DNA, the CDR3 is TGTGCCAGCAGTTACGCTAGCGGTAGTACAGATACGCAGTATTTT.

The chain couples TRBV5-1 to TRBJ2-2, with a weak D call TRBD2 (5 bases). The CDR3 runs 14 residues. Trimming left V 0 bases short and J 7 bases short, with 10 bases between. Germline CDR1 SGHRS, CDR2 YFSETQ. The CDR3 spells CASSLAEGNGELFF. As DNA, the CDR3 is TGCGCCAGCAGCTTGGCCGAGGGTAACGGGGAGCTGTTTTTT. Full variable domain (missing parts from reference TRBV5-1 and TRBJ2-2): KAGVTQTPRYLIKTRGQQVTLSCSPISGHRSVSWYQQTPGQGLQFLFEYFSETQRNKGNFPGRFSGRQFSNSRSEMNVSTLELGDSALYLCASSLAEGNGELFFGEGSRLTVL.

The chain recombines TRBV5-1 with TRBJ1-4; 7 bases match TRBD1. Per the germline V gene, CDR1 is SGHRS and CDR2 is YFSETQ. The CDR3 is 13 amino acids. The V gene end was trimmed by 5 bases and the J gene end by 5 bases; junction bases not matched to a gene: 3. CDR3 nucleotides: TGCGCCAGCAGAAACAGGGGAAATGAAAAACTGTTTTTT. This translates into CASRNRGNEKLFF.

Only one count was recorded for this clone. The V and J genes are TRBV30 and TRBJ2-1; TRBD2 agrees at 8 bases. The CDR3 has 14 residues. CDR1 is GTSNPN and CDR2 is SVGIG in the germline V gene (reference sequence). The ends lost 2 bases at V and 1 base at J; junction bases unmatched: 1. The CDR3 protein is CAWSRGRSYNEQFF. In DNA, the CDR3 is TGTGCCTGGAGTCGCGGGAGGTCCTACAATGAGCAGTTCTTC.

This clone has more than one count but fewer than ten. In DNA, the CDR3 is TGTGCCAGCAGCCAAGCCGGGACAGGGTCCTATGGCTACACCTTC. As protein: CASSQAGTGSYGYTF. V and J are TRBV3-1 (or the pseudogene TRBV3-2) and TRBJ1-2, with 9 bases lining up with TRBD1. Germline-derived CDR1 and CDR2 are LGHDT and YNNKEL (reference sequence). The CDR3 is 15 amino acids. With 1 base clipped from V and 4 bases from J, the junction kept 4 bases outside the gene matches.

The CDR3 region is CAISPGQGSTGELFF. The CDR3 nucleotides read TGTGCCATCAGCCCGGGACAGGGGAGCACCGGGGAGCTGTTTTTT. The chain combines TRBV10-3 with TRBJ2-2, with TRBD1 matching 10 bases. Per germline, CDR1 ENHRY and CDR2 SYGVKD. The CDR3 covers 15 residues. The ends lost 6 bases at V and 4 bases at J; junction bases unmatched: 5.